The entry below describes one T cell receptor (beta chain). As yet, its antigen is unknown. The data were obtained in a study of T cell repertoires in cytomegalovirus infection. General study results and limits: Dominating the ex vivo response were TCR beta clonotypes that were CMV-specific and HLA-C-restricted.

TCRdb re-analysed the reads in MiXCR, keeping a single row per CDR3 protein. The sample has 510,000 or so distinct CDR3 sequences, around 27% seen once. With V trimmed by 5 bases and J by 4 bases, 16 bases remained unmatched. Germline V gene sequence: CDR1 MNHNY, CDR2 SVGAGI (reference sequence). CDR3 length: 17 amino acids. The chain recombines TRBV6-6 with TRBJ2-7, with 8 bases that match TRBD1. The sequenced sample consisted of PBMCs. This TCR derives from a human donor in good health (CMV status not recorded). Some clones in this sample may be carry-over from other donors' samples. The CDR3 region has the DNA TGTGCCAGCAGTCCCGGACAGGGCCAGGTAGTTCGTTACGAGCAGTACTTC. It yields the protein CASSPGQGQVVRYEQYF.